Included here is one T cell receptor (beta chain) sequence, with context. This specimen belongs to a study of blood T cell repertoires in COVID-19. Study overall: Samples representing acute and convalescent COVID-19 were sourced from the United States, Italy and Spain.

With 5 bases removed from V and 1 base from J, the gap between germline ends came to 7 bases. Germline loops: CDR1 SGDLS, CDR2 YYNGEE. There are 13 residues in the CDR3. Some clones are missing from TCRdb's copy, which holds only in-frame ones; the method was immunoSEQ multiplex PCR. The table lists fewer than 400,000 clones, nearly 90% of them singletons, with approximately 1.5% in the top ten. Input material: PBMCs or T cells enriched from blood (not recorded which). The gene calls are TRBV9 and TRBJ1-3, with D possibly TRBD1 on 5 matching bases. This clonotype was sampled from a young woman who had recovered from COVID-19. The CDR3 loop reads CASRGTSGNTIYF. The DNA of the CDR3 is TGTGCCAGCAGAGGGACTTCTGGAAACACCATATATTTT.